These 25 T cell receptor beta chains were sequenced from one sample in a study of T cell responses to AZD1222 COVID-19 vaccine. The table came from immunoSEQ multiplex PCR; TCRdb's copy has only in-frame clones and leaves some out. The data contain about 56,000 clones, 86% of them singletons. The starting material was peripheral blood, obtained 28 days after the second AZD1222 dose. These receptors all come from an adult who received the AZD1222 COVID-19 vaccine.

The chain uses TRBV11-1 and TRBJ1-5; D is uncertain. Germline values: CDR1 SGHAT, CDR2 FQDESV (reference sequence). Trimming stripped 3 bases from V and 6 bases from J, with 12 bases between. This CDR3 has 14 residues. The DNA for the CDR3 is TGTGCCAGCAGCTTGGGTGGGCACCTTCAGCCCCAGCATTTT. Amino acids: CASSLGGHLQPQHF.

This chain uses TRBV28 with TRBJ1-2; the D gene is possibly TRBD1 (5 bases). CDR1 and CDR2 from the germline V gene are MDHEN and SYDVKM. This CDR3 spans 11 amino acids. Trimming removed 6 bases from V and 14 bases from J, with 16 bases in between. In DNA, the CDR3 is TGTGCCAGCAGACATCAGGGTCCTCTGACCTTC. Amino acids: CASRHQGPLTF.

This clone appeared a single time. The rearrangement uses TRBV2 and TRBJ1-5, with 8 bases that match TRBD1. This CDR3 is built from 14 residues. V shed 6 bases and J 5 bases; nucleotides not matched to a gene: 6. Looked up from germline, CDR1 is SNHLY and CDR2 is FYNNEI. CDR3 loop: CASSPGQGYQPQHF. The CDR3 DNA reads TGTGCCAGCAGCCCAGGACAGGGATATCAGCCCCAGCATTTT.

The chain is built from TRBV11-3 and TRBJ2-5, with 11 bases matching TRBD2. CDR1 is SGHNT and CDR2 is YENEEA in the germline V gene. The CDR3 runs 13 residues. The V segment lost 9 bases and the J segment 4 bases; nucleotides outside the gene matches: 4. Here the CDR3 reads CASTSGGGETQYF. The CDR3 coding sequence is TGTGCCAGTACTAGCGGGGGCGGAGAGACCCAGTACTTC.

This clone was seen a handful of times. CDR3 DNA sequence: TGTGCCAGTAGGCAGGCTTATGGCTACACCTTC. Translated, it gives CASRQAYGYTF. The J gene is TRBJ1-2, the V gene TRBV19; D is unclear. Between the trimmed V and J ends, which lost 6 bases and 5 bases, there was a span of 7 bases. CDR1 and CDR2 from the germline V gene are LNHDA and SQIVND (reference sequence). This CDR3 comprises 11 residues.

This clone has just a few counts. The chain is built from TRBV28 and TRBJ1-2, with D hard to call. This CDR3 contains 18 residues. Germline CDR1 is MDHEN and CDR2 is SYDVKM. V lost 4 bases, J lost 1 base, and 22 bases lay in between. CDR3 nucleotides: TGTGCCAGCAGTTCCCCGGGGTCAAGGGCGGACTATAACTATGGCTACACCTTC. Its translation is CASSSPGSRADYNYGYTF.

The chain employs TRBV3-1 (or the pseudogene TRBV3-2) and TRBJ1-2, with unresolved D. This CDR3 is 15 amino acids long. Germline V CDR1 and CDR2: LGHDT, YNNKEL (reference sequence). With 4 bases removed from V and 5 bases from J, the gap between germline ends came to 17 bases. The DNA of the CDR3 is TGTGCCAGCAGCCTTAGTAGGCTCCCGGAGTATGGCTACACCTTC. Translating gives CASSLSRLPEYGYTF.

The V and J genes are TRBV28 and TRBJ1-2; no clear D. From germline, CDR1 is MDHEN and CDR2 SYDVKM. V was trimmed by 6 bases and J by 2 bases, leaving 10 bases between them. The length of the CDR3 is 13 residues. This CDR3 is CASSTPGNYGYTF. The CDR3 nucleotides are TGTGCCAGCAGCACCCCGGGAAACTATGGCTACACCTTC.

The V and J genes are TRBV11-2 and TRBJ1-2; D is ambiguous. Germline values: CDR1 SGHAT, CDR2 FQNNGV. V gave up 0 bases and J gave up 1 base, with 15 bases separating them. This CDR3 has 17 residues. The CDR3 here is CASSLDGTRANNYGYTF. CDR3 DNA sequence: TGTGCCAGCAGCTTAGATGGCACGAGGGCGAATAACTATGGCTACACCTTC. The variable domain in full, with the rest retrieved from reference TRBV11-2 and TRBJ1-2, is EAGVAQSPRYKIIEKRQSVAFWCNPISGHATLYWYQQILGQGPKLLIQFQNNGVVDDSQLPKDRFSAERLKGVDSTLKIQPAKLEDSAVYLCASSLDGTRANNYGYTFGSGTRLTVV.

The chain is built from TRBV7-3 and TRBJ2-2; 7 positions agree with TRBD2. CDR1 is SGHTA and CDR2 is FQGTGA in the germline V gene. This CDR3 contains 13 residues. V gave up 4 bases and J gave up 7 bases; unmatched junction bases: 3. In nucleotides, the CDR3 is TGTGCCAGCAGCTACGGACTAGACGGGGAGCTGTTTTTT. As protein: CASSYGLDGELFF. Supplemented by reference TRBV7-3 and TRBJ2-2, the full variable domain reads GAGVSQTPSNKVTEKGKYVELRCDPISGHTALYWYRQSLGQGPEFLIYFQGTGAADDSGLPNDRFFAVRPEGSVSTLKIQRTERGDSAVYLCASSYGLDGELFFGEGSRLTVL.

The V gene is TRBV24-1, the J gene TRBJ1-4; D is unresolved. V shed 1 base and J shed 5 bases, with 7 bases lying between them. The CDR3 totals 14 residues. From germline, CDR1 is KGHDR and CDR2 SFDVKD. The CDR3: CATSDFPRNEKLFF. DNA for the CDR3: TGTGCCACCAGTGATTTCCCCAGGAATGAAAAACTGTTTTTT.

This chain uses TRBV4-1 with TRBJ2-5, with TRBD1 as a possible D gene (5 bases). V dropped 4 bases and J dropped 4 bases, with 16 bases sitting between them. CDR3 length: 15 residues. Germline values: CDR1 MGHRA, CDR2 YSYEKL. The CDR3 protein is CASSREVQGRETQYF. CDR3 coding DNA: TGCGCCAGCAGCCGCGAGGTCCAGGGAAGAGAGACCCAGTACTTC.

The rearrangement uses TRBV25-1 and TRBJ2-2; D is uncertain. Germline assignment: CDR1 MGHDK and CDR2 SYGVNS. V gave up 2 bases and J gave up 1 base, with 2 bases separating them. The CDR3 has 13 amino acids. The CDR3 loop is CASSEGNTGELFF. In DNA form, the CDR3 reads TGTGCCAGCAGTGAAGGGAACACCGGGGAGCTGTTTTTT.

DNA of the CDR3: TGTGCCAGCATGACAGGGGGCTCTGGAAACACCATATATTTT. This translates into CASMTGGSGNTIYF. The V gene is TRBV28, the J gene TRBJ1-3; 9 bases map to TRBD1. CDR3 length equals 14 residues. The germline gives CDR1 MDHEN, CDR2 SYDVKM. J lost 0 bases, V lost 7 bases, and 1 base had no gene match.

J is TRBJ1-2 and V is TRBV5-1; tentative D call: TRBD1 (5 bases). Trimming removed 4 bases from V and 0 bases from J, with 16 bases in between. CDR3 length equals 16 residues. Germline CDR1 is SGHRS and CDR2 is YFSETQ. The CDR3 DNA is TGCGCCAGCAGCAGGGACGCCGCCTTGTCTAACTATGGCTACACCTTC. Its protein is CASSRDAALSNYGYTF.

The V call is TRBV5-4, the J call TRBJ2-7; 10 positions match TRBD1. Germline assignment: CDR1 SGHNT and CDR2 YYREEE (reference sequence). After removal of 5 bases from V and 5 bases from J, the junction contained 10 bases not matched to a gene. The CDR3 is made up of 15 amino acids. CDR3 amino acids: CASSTTGTGVNEQYF. DNA for the CDR3: TGTGCCAGCAGTACTACCGGGACAGGGGTAAACGAGCAGTACTTC.

This chain joins TRBV7-9 and TRBJ1-4; 8 nucleotides align to TRBD1. Trimming took 5 bases from V and 3 from J; bases not matched to a gene: 8. The CDR3 has 16 residues. The germline CDR1 and CDR2 sequences are SEHNR and FQNEAQ (reference sequence). CDR3 protein: CASSPGQGGSNEKLFF. The CDR3 region has the DNA TGTGCCAGCAGCCCAGGACAGGGTGGTTCTAATGAAAAACTGTTTTTT. The full variable domain, rest sourced from reference TRBV7-9 and TRBJ1-4, is DTGVSQNPRHKITKRGQNVTFRCDPISEHNRLYWYRQTLGQGPEFLTYFQNEAQLEKSRLLSDRFSAERPKGSFSTLEIQRTEQGDSAMYLCASSPGQGGSNEKLFFGSGTQLSVL.

V usage is TRBV7-2 and J usage is TRBJ1-6; the D is unclear. The germline gives CDR1 SGHTA, CDR2 FQGNSA. V was shortened by 5 bases and J by 7 bases, with 9 bases between the two germline ends. This CDR3 contains 13 residues. The CDR3 sequence: CASSPSWNSPLHF. CDR3 sequence (DNA): TGTGCCAGCAGCCCAAGTTGGAATTCACCCCTCCACTTT.

The chain couples TRBV19 to TRBJ1-4, with 7 bases fitting TRBD1. V trimming: 6 bases; J trimming: 8 bases; junction bases outside the gene matches: 6. The germline V gene has CDR1 LNHDA and CDR2 SQIVND (reference sequence). CDR3 length: 13 residues. The CDR3 coding sequence is TGTGCCAGTAGGACAGGGAGTGGCGAAAAACTGTTTTTT. It is translated as CASRTGSGEKLFF. The complete variable domain, with remaining parts taken from reference TRBV19 and TRBJ1-4, reads DGGITQSPKYLFRKEGQNVTLSCEQNLNHDAMYWYRQDPGQGLRLIYYSQIVNDFQKGDIAEGYSVSREKKESFPLTVTSAQKNPTAFYLCASRTGSGEKLFFGSGTQLSVL.

This sequence joins TRBV4-1 and TRBJ2-3; either TRBD1 or TRBD2 may supply D (5 bases each). The germline CDR1 and CDR2 sequences are MGHRA and YSYEKL. V was trimmed by 1 base and J by 0 bases, leaving 11 bases between them. This CDR3 has 16 residues. The CDR3, as DNA: TGCGCCAGCAGCCAAGTCGGGGCTCTTAGCACAGATACGCAGTATTTT. Translation gives CASSQVGALSTDTQYF.

CDR3 DNA: TGTGCCAGCAGCTTATTAGGGGTGAACACTGAAGCTTTCTTT. It translates to CASSLLGVNTEAFF. The chain recombines TRBV7-9 with TRBJ1-1; possibly TRBD1 for D (5 bases). CDR1 SEHNR and CDR2 FQNEAQ come from the germline V gene (reference sequence). The ends were cut back, 2 bases at V and 0 bases at J, with 7 bases in the middle. CDR3 length: 14 residues.

This sequence joins TRBV10-3 and TRBJ2-7, with TRBD2 matching 9 bases. Germline V gives CDR1 ENHRY, CDR2 SYGVKD. V gave up 7 bases and J gave up 1 base; unmatched junction bases: 8. This CDR3 has 15 residues. This CDR3 reads CAINPGLARSYEQYF. The CDR3 region has the DNA TGTGCCATCAACCCGGGACTAGCTCGTTCCTACGAGCAGTACTTC.

The chain is built from TRBV28 and TRBJ2-2; TRBD1 matches 11 bases. Losses at the gene ends were 4 bases for V and 4 bases for J; bases not matched to a gene: 5. CDR3 size: 16 residues. The germline V gene has CDR1 MDHEN and CDR2 SYDVKM. CDR3 residues: CASSSSGTGGTGELFF. CDR3 nucleotide sequence: TGTGCCAGCAGTTCCTCCGGGACAGGGGGCACCGGGGAGCTGTTTTTT. The whole variable domain, remainder taken from reference TRBV28 and TRBJ2-2, is DVKVTQSSRYLVKRTGEKVFLECVQDMDHENMFWYRQDPGLGLRLIYFSYDVKMKEKGDIPEGYSVSREKKERFSLILESASTNQTSMYLCASSSSGTGGTGELFFGEGSRLTVL.

This chain links TRBV9 with TRBJ2-1, with 9 bases that match TRBD2. Germline loops: CDR1 SGDLS, CDR2 YYNGEE. The CDR3 covers 16 residues. V was clipped by 0 bases and J by 7 bases; unmatched bases: 8. The CDR3 loop is CASSVGGGRVVNEQFF. The CDR3 DNA sequence: TGTGCCAGCAGCGTAGGCGGCGGGAGGGTTGTAAATGAGCAGTTCTTC.

The V gene is TRBV7-8, the J gene TRBJ2-3, with D possibly being TRBD2 (6 bases). CDR3 size: 16 residues. V was shortened by 6 bases and J by 0 bases, with 16 bases between the two germline ends. Germline CDR1 is SGHVS and CDR2 is FQNEAQ. CDR3 in DNA: TGTGCCAGCAGAGACGGGAGCCTCCTCAGCACAGATACGCAGTATTTT. Protein product: CASRDGSLLSTDTQYF.